The text below deals with one TCR beta chain. The V gene's germline CDR1 is LNHNV and CDR2 YYDKDF (reference sequence). V gave up 2 bases and J gave up 9 bases; unmatched junction bases: 8. The CDR3 runs to 15 residues. PCR primers comprised 60 Vbeta and 13 Jbeta primers. The repertoire was sequenced with immunoSEQ multiplex PCR; TCRdb's copy has only in-frame clones and lacks some. Among under 200,000 clones listed, 70% to 90% were seen once. This entry comes from a study of cytomegalovirus exposure and HLA in healthy donors. Sequenced: PBMCs. The rearrangement joins TRBV15 to TRBJ2-1, with TRBD2 matching over 9 bases. This receptor was obtained from a young man in good health and CMV-seropositive. CDR3 protein: CATSRWSGGSGEQFF. CDR3 nucleotide sequence: TGTGCCACCAGCAGATGGAGCGGGGGGAGCGGTGAGCAGTTCTTC.